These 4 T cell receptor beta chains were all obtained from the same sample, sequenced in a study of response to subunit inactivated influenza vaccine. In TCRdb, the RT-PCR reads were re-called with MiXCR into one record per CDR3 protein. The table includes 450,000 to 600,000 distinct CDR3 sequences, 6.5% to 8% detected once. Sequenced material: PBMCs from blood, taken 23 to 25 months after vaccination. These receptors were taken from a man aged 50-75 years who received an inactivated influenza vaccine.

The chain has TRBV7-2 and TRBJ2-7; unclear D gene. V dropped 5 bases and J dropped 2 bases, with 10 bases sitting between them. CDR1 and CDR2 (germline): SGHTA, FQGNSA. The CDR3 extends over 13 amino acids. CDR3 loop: CASSPRPPYEQYF. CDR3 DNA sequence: TGTGCCAGCAGCCCACGTCCCCCCTACGAGCAGTACTTC.

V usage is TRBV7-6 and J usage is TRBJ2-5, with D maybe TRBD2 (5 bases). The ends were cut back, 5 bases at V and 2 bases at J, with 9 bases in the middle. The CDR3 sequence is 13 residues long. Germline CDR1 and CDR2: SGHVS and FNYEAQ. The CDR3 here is CASSPRLQETQYF. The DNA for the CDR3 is TGTGCCAGCAGCCCGAGACTACAAGAGACCCAGTACTTC.

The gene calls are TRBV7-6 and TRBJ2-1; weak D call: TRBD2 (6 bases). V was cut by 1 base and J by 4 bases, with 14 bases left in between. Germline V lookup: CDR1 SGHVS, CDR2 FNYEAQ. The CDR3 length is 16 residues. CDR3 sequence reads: CASSLVGGGTYNEQFF. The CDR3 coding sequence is TGTGCCAGCAGCTTAGTTGGTGGGGGGACTTACAATGAGCAGTTCTTC.

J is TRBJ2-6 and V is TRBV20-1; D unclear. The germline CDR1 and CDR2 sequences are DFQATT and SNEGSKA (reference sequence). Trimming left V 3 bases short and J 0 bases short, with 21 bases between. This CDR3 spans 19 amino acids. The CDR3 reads CSASIGPSRDASGANVLTF. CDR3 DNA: TGCAGTGCTAGTATTGGTCCGTCAAGGGATGCCTCTGGGGCCAACGTCCTGACTTTC.